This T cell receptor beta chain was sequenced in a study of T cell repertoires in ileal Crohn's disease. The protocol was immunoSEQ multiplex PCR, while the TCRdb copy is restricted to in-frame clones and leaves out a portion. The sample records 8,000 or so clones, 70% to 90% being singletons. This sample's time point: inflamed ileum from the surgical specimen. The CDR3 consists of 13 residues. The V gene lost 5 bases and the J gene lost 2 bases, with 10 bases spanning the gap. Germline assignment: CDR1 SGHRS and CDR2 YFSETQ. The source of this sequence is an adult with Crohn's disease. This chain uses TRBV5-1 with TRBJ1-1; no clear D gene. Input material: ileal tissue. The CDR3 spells CASRYGVNTEAFF. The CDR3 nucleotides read TGCGCCAGCAGATACGGGGTAAACACTGAAGCTTTCTTT.